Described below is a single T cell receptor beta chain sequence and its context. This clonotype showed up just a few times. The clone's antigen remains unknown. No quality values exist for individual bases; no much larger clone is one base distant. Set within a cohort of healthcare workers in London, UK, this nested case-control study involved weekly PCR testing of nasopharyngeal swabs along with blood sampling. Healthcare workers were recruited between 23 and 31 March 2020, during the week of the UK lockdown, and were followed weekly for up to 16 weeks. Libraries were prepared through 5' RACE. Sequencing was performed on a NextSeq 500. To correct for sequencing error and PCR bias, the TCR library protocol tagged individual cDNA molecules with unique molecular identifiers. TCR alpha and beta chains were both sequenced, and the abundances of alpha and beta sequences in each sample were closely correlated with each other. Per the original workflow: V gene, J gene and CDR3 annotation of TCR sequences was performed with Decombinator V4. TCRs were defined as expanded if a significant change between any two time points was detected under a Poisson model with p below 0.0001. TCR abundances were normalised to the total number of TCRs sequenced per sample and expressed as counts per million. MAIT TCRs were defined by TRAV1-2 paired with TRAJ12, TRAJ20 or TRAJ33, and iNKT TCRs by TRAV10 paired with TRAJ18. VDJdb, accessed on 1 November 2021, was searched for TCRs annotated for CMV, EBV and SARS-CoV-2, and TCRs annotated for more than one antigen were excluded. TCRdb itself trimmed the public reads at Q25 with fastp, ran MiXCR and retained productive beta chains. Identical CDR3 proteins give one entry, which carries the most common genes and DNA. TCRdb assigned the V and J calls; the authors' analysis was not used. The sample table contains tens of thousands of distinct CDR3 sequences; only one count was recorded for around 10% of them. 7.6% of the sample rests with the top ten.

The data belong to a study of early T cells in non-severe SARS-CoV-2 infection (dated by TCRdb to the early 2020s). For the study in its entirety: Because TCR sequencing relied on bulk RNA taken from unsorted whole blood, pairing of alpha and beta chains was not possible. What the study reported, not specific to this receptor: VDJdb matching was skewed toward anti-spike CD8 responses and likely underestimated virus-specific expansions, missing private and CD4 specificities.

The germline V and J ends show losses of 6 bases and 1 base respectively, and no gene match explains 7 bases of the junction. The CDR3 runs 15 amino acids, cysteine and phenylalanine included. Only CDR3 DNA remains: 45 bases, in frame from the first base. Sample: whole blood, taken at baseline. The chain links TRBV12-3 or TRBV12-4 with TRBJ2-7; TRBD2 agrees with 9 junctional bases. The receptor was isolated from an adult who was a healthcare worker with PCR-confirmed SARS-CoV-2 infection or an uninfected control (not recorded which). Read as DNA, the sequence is TGTGCCAGCAGCCCAAGCGGGGGGCGATCCTACGAGCAGTACTTC. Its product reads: CASSPSGGRSYEQYF.